Listed below are T cell receptor beta chains from one sample, sequenced in a study of shared clonotypes between healthy human individuals. Using immunoSEQ multiplex PCR, the repertoire was profiled, and TCRdb retains in-frame clones only, with some absent. The top ten clones hold more than 0.95% of a sample with millions of clones, 85% to 95% of them seen once. Sequencing used naive CD8+ T cells sorted from blood. All receptors come from a man younger than 30 in good health. The CDR3 runs from the conserved cysteine through the conserved F or W. A D gene is named only where the DNA matches it firmly. Clone size, where shown, is once, few, many, or a class for clones that have expanded.

>TRBV4-1|NA|NA|TRBJ2-7
CASSQSTVGQNEQYF
TGCGCCAGCAGCCAATCGACAGTCGGACAGAACGAGCAGTACTTC
>TRBV12-5|NA|NA|TRBJ1-5
CASAPLGAGQPQHF
TGTGCTAGTGCCCCCTTAGGGGCGGGTCAGCCCCAGCATTTT
>TRBV7-2|TRBD1|NA|TRBJ2-5
CASSHRTGMVETQYF
TGTGCCAGCAGCCATCGGACAGGGATGGTGGAGACCCAGTACTTC
>TRBV9|NA|NA|TRBJ2-3
CASSVEASRTDTQYF
TGTGCCAGCAGCGTAGAAGCGAGTCGCACAGATACGCAGTATTTT
>TRBV28|TRBD1|NA|TRBJ2-7
CASTGYGQGAYEQYF
TGTGCCAGCACCGGCTACGGACAGGGGGCCTACGAGCAGTACTTC
>TRBV4-1|NA|NA|TRBJ2-7
CASSPLGTGNYEQYF
TGCGCCAGCAGCCCCCTGGGGACGGGGAACTACGAGCAGTACTTC
>TRBV18|TRBD1|NA|TRBJ1-4
CASSPPGGGPTNEKLFF
TGTGCCAGCTCACCACCGGGAGGGGGCCCAACTAATGAAAAACTGTTTTTT
>TRBV4-3|NA|NA|TRBJ1-5
CASSQDLGGRSNQPQHF
TGCGCCAGCAGCCAAGATCTCGGGGGGCGAAGCAATCAGCCCCAGCATTTT
>TRBV6-5|NA|few|TRBJ1-1
CASSYSEGNTEAFF
TGTGCCAGCAGTTACTCAGAGGGGAACACTGAAGCTTTCTTT
>TRBV7-9|TRBD2|NA|TRBJ2-7
CASSLGDSGRAFQYF
TGTGCCAGCAGCTTAGGCGATAGCGGGAGGGCCTTCCAGTACTTC
>TRBV27|TRBD2|NA|TRBJ2-7
CASSLSAGEYSYEQYF
TGTGCCAGCAGTTTATCGGCGGGGGAATACTCCTACGAGCAGTACTTC
>TRBV2|NA|NA|TRBJ1-1
CASSEGHFNTEAFF
TGTGCCAGCAGTGAGGGTCATTTTAACACTGAAGCTTTCTTT
>TRBV7-8|TRBD2|NA|TRBJ2-5
CASSPRLAGGPGETQYF
TGTGCCAGCAGTCCACGACTAGCGGGGGGACCCGGGGAGACCCAGTACTTC
>TRBV7-8|NA|NA|TRBJ2-7
CASSSYEQYF
TGTGCCAGCAGTTCCTACGAGCAGTACTTC
>TRBV2|NA|NA|TRBJ2-3
CASSEAWPDSYTDTQYF
TGTGCCAGCAGTGAAGCGTGGCCGGACAGCTACACAGATACGCAGTATTTT
>TRBV7-2|NA|NA|TRBJ2-7
CASSTLQGRQNEQYF
TGTGCCAGCAGCACATTACAGGGAAGGCAGAACGAGCAGTACTTC
>TRBV13|NA|once|TRBJ2-7
CASSLSVSSSYEQYF
TGTGCCAGCAGCTTATCTGTCTCAAGCTCCTACGAGCAGTACTTC
>TRBV10-3|TRBD2|NA|TRBJ2-7
CAISEFPKTSGVPVEQYF
TGTGCCATCAGTGAGTTCCCGAAGACTAGCGGGGTACCGGTAGAGCAGTACTTC
>TRBV2|TRBD2|few|TRBJ2-7
CASSDVRREQGEQYF
TGTGCCAGCAGTGATGTTCGGCGGGAGCAGGGCGAGCAGTACTTC
>TRBV2|NA|NA|TRBJ2-1
CASSEEAGYEQFF
TGTGCCAGCAGTGAAGAGGCGGGCTATGAGCAGTTCTTC
>TRBV28|NA|NA|TRBJ2-3
CASRQGFVSTDTQYF
TGTGCCAGCAGGCAAGGCTTTGTGAGCACAGATACGCAGTATTTT
>TRBV11-2|NA|NA|TRBJ2-3
CASSLETGSSDTQYF
TGTGCCAGCAGCTTAGAGACAGGTAGTAGTGATACGCAGTATTTT
>TRBV28|TRBD2|NA|TRBJ2-5
CASSLLAGQETQYF
TGTGCCAGCAGTTTACTAGCGGGGCAAGAGACCCAGTACTTC
>TRBV7-8|NA|NA|TRBJ2-5
CASSPQGVRETQYF
TGTGCCAGCAGCCCACAGGGAGTTCGTGAGACCCAGTACTTC
>TRBV7-2|TRBD1|NA|TRBJ1-4
CASSLGVGTGGSFEKLFF
TGTGCCAGCAGCTTAGGGGTGGGGACAGGGGGCAGTTTTGAAAAACTGTTTTTT
>TRBV7-6|NA|NA|TRBJ2-1
CASSLAPVDEQFF
TGTGCCAGCAGCTTAGCCCCGGTGGATGAGCAGTTCTTC
>TRBV4-1|TRBD2|once|TRBJ2-1
CASSPGLAGSDEQFF
TGCGCCAGCAGCCCGGGACTAGCGGGGAGCGATGAGCAGTTCTTC
>TRBV12-2|NA|NA|TRBJ2-7
CASRLVSPGTDSYEQYF
TGTGCAAGTCGCTTAGTCTCCCCGGGGACAGACTCCTACGAGCAGTACTTC
>TRBV19|TRBD2|NA|TRBJ2-4
CASSMVTGGQNIQYF
TGTGCCAGTAGTATGGTTACGGGGGGACAAAACATTCAGTACTTC
>TRBV5-6|NA|NA|TRBJ2-7
CASSLVEGVYEQYF
TGTGCCAGCAGCTTGGTTGAGGGGGTGTACGAGCAGTACTTC
>TRBV28|TRBD1|NA|TRBJ1-2
CASSFRTGGSGGYTF
TGTGCCAGCAGTTTCCGGACAGGGGGCTCGGGTGGCTACACCTTC
>TRBV28|TRBD1|NA|TRBJ1-5
CASGTGAYNQPQHF
TGTGCCAGCGGGACAGGGGCCTACAATCAGCCCCAGCATTTT
>TRBV27|NA|NA|TRBJ1-4
CASSPIPLRLNEKLFF
TGTGCCAGCAGTCCCATCCCCCTAAGGCTTAATGAAAAACTGTTTTTT
>TRBV11-1|TRBD2|NA|TRBJ2-7
CASSYTSGTNYEQYF
TGTGCCAGCAGCTATACTAGCGGGACAAACTACGAGCAGTACTTC
>TRBV19|TRBD1|NA|TRBJ1-2
CASSGGQGAILFGYTF
TGTGCCAGTAGTGGAGGACAGGGGGCGATTCTTTTTGGCTACACCTTC